These 11 T cell receptor beta chains were sequenced from one sample in a study of low-dose radiotherapy and immunotherapy resistance in tumors. Time point indicated: after trial treatment. The treatment denotes: LDRT plus nivolumab, ipilimumab, low-dose cyclophosphamide and aspirin (RACIN trial). TCR amplification involved 20 PCR cycles with a constant-region primer and V-primer adapter. A single record per CDR3 protein comes from TCRdb applying MiXCR to the reads. Among 50,000 or so distinct CDR3 sequences listed, approximately 33% were seen once. This specimen was PBMCs, taken after low-dose radiotherapy plus immunotherapy. These TCRs come from a male donor with rectosigmoid adenocarcinoma.

J is TRBJ1-2 and V is TRBV20-1; 11 bases fit TRBD1. The CDR3 is 13 amino acids. From germline, CDR1 is DFQATT and CDR2 SNEGSKA (reference sequence). With 5 bases clipped from V and 6 bases from J, the junction kept 5 bases outside the gene matches. CDR3 region: CSASGQGANGYTF. The CDR3 nucleotides are TGCAGTGCTTCTGGACAGGGGGCGAATGGCTACACCTTC.

The chain employs TRBV28 and TRBJ1-3; 7 bases are shared with TRBD1. Trimming removed 7 bases from V and 0 bases from J; junction bases left unmatched: 6. Germline V gene lookup returns CDR1 MDHEN and CDR2 SYDVKM. The CDR3 extends over 15 amino acids. CDR3 DNA: TGTGCCAGCATCACGGGACAGAGCTCTGGAAACACCATATATTTT. This encodes CASITGQSSGNTIYF.

At least ten counts were recorded for this clonotype. This chain uses TRBV7-8 with TRBJ2-7; D may be TRBD2 (6 bases). The V and J ends lost 5 bases and 2 bases respectively, with 16 bases between them. CDR1 is SGHVS and CDR2 is FQNEAQ in the germline V gene. There are 15 residues in the CDR3. The CDR3 DNA follows: TGTGCCAGCAGCCCGAAGGGACTGATAACCTACGAGCAGTACTTC. Translating gives CASSPKGLITYEQYF.

This clonotype showed up many times. The gene calls are TRBV7-2 and TRBJ2-7; TRBD1 aligns across 8 bases. The V gene's germline CDR1 is SGHTA and CDR2 FQGNSA. The CDR3 covers 16 residues. The junction had 11 bases not matched to a gene; V was cut back by 4 bases and J by 3 bases. The CDR3 here is CASSSLGQGADYEQYF. As DNA, the CDR3 is TGTGCCAGCAGCTCCCTCGGACAGGGTGCCGACTACGAGCAGTACTTC.

By frequency in the sample, this clonotype is medium-sized. The rearrangement joins TRBV4-2 to TRBJ2-2; 9 nucleotides line up with TRBD2. CDR3 length equals 16 residues. The germline V gene has CDR1 LGHNA and CDR2 YNFKEQ. Losses at the gene ends were 0 bases for V and 9 bases for J; bases not matched to a gene: 8. The CDR3 loop reads CASSQDETSGARELFF. The CDR3 DNA reads TGTGCCAGCAGCCAAGATGAGACTAGCGGTGCCCGGGAGCTGTTTTTT.

The chain links TRBV5-1 to TRBJ1-2, with D perhaps TRBD1 (6 bases). The CDR3 length is 13 residues. Germline loops: CDR1 SGHRS, CDR2 YFSETQ. V dropped 0 bases and J dropped 10 bases, with 13 bases sitting between them. The CDR3 region has the DNA TGCGCCAGCAGCTTGGACGGGGGCGGAAACTACACCTTC. Encoded protein: CASSLDGGGNYTF.

This clonotype was observed at least ten times. This rearrangement joins TRBV14 to TRBJ2-7; D possibly corresponds to TRBD1 (5 bases). The germline V and J ends were trimmed by 3 bases and 1 base, with 13 bases remaining between them. The CDR3 is made up of 15 amino acids. Germline lookup yields CDR1 SGHDN and CDR2 FVKESK. CDR3 in amino acids: CASSQGWGGSYEQYF. CDR3 DNA: TGTGCCAGCAGCCAGGGTTGGGGCGGTTCCTACGAGCAGTACTTC.

This clonotype was seen ten or more times. The V and J genes are TRBV7-2 and TRBJ2-1; no clear D. V was pared by 5 bases and J by 5 bases, with 13 bases between. Germline CDR1 SGHTA, CDR2 FQGNSA. The CDR3 has 14 residues. Here the CDR3 DNA reads TGTGCCAGCAGCCACCCAGGCAGGCACAATGAGCAGTTCTTC. This translates into CASSHPGRHNEQFF.

The chain carries TRBV12-3 or TRBV12-4 and TRBJ1-1, with 10 bases identical to TRBD1. Trimming removed 6 bases from V and 5 bases from J; junction bases left unmatched: 0. This CDR3 region has 12 residues. CDR3 residues: CASRGQGTEAFF. In nucleotides, the CDR3 is TGTGCCAGCAGGGGACAGGGGACTGAAGCTTTCTTT.

To note about this clonotype: It differs at one base from a far larger clone, so likely a read error. In DNA form, the CDR3 reads TGTGCCAGCAGCGGGGGGGCAGACACCGGGCAGCTGTTTTTT. Protein sequence: CASSGGADTGQLFF. This chain links TRBV6-5 with TRBJ2-2; 8 bases are a match to TRBD2. Germline loops: CDR1 MNHEY, CDR2 SVGAGI. The CDR3 is made up of 14 amino acids.

This clonotype was detected ten times or more. V and J are TRBV6-1 and TRBJ2-7; TRBD2 might be the D (6 bases). Germline CDR1 reads MNHNS; CDR2 reads SASEGT. The CDR3 is 12 amino acids. Between the trimmed V and J ends, which lost 6 bases and 2 bases, there was a span of 8 bases. The CDR3 loop is CASSRLAYEQYF. CDR3 bases: TGTGCCAGCAGCAGACTAGCCTACGAGCAGTACTTC.